The 27 T cell receptor beta chains below all came from one sample that was sequenced in a study of blood T cell repertoires in COVID-19 (dated by TCRdb to the early 2020s). Receptor amplification or capture employed the immunoSEQ multiplex PCR assay. TCRdb obtained this table from immuneACCESS and retained in-frame rearrangements with V and J assigned. These tables miss some clones; where compared with another copy, unresolved V genes account for less than half of the shortfall, and the remainder is unexplained. The sample table contains fewer than 200,000 clones; only one count was recorded for around 80% of them. The ten largest clones represent almost 8.5% of the sample. The sequencing sample was made of peripheral blood. The receptor set was obtained from a woman in her 70s with acute or convalescent COVID-19.

The chain links TRBV27 to TRBJ2-3; no clear D. Deletions cut 5 bases from V and 2 bases from J, with 5 bases between. Germline CDR1 MNHEY, CDR2 SMNVEV (reference sequence). The CDR3 has 12 residues. The CDR3 region is CASSLSTDTQYF. CDR3 nucleotides: TGTGCCAGCAGTCTCTCCACAGATACGCAGTATTTT.

The rearrangement uses TRBV10-3 and TRBJ2-5, with unresolved D. The CDR3 contains 12 residues. The V end was cut by 3 bases, the J end by 0 bases, with 2 bases between. CDR1 is ENHRY and CDR2 is SYGVKD in the germline V gene. CDR3 nucleotides: TGTGCCATCAGTGACAACCAAGAGACCCAGTACTTC. This codes for CAISDNQETQYF.

This sequence joins TRBV7-9 and TRBJ2-1; 13 nucleotides match TRBD2. Trimming removed 5 bases from V and 2 bases from J; junction bases left unmatched: 3. There are 16 residues in the CDR3. CDR1 is SEHNR and CDR2 is FQNEAQ in the germline V gene (reference sequence). CDR3 sequence: CASSQGTSGAYNEQFF. The CDR3 nucleotides read TGTGCCAGCAGCCAGGGGACTAGCGGGGCCTACAATGAGCAGTTCTTC.

V gene TRBV19 combines with J gene TRBJ1-3; TRBD1 might be the D (5 bases). Germline CDR1 and CDR2: LNHDA and SQIVND (reference sequence). V lost 10 bases and J 4 bases, leaving 17 bases between the germline ends. This CDR3 has 14 amino acids. This chain's CDR3 is CATEEGRIGNTIYF. The CDR3 region has the DNA TGTGCCACCGAGGAGGGACGAATCGGAAACACCATATATTTT.

The chain joins TRBV19 to TRBJ1-2; 7 bases line up with TRBD1. CDR3 length: 16 amino acids. Germline values: CDR1 LNHDA, CDR2 SQIVND (reference sequence). The trim removed 5 bases at V and 4 bases at J, leaving 13 bases unmatched. The DNA of the CDR3 is TGTGCCAGTAGTCGCCGCAGGGACAGTCCGCGCTATGGCTACACCTTC. It specifies CASSRRRDSPRYGYTF. Based on the CDR3 plus reference TRBV19 and TRBJ1-2, the full variable domain is DGGITQSPKYLFRKEGQNVTLSCEQNLNHDAMYWYRQDPGQGLRLIYYSQIVNDFQKGDIAEGYSVSREKKESFPLTVTSAQKNPTAFYLCASSRRRDSPRYGYTFGSGTRLTVV.

The chain couples TRBV19 to TRBJ2-7, with 7 bases identical to TRBD1. The germline CDR1 and CDR2 sequences are LNHDA and SQIVND (reference sequence). Trimming cost V 0 bases and J 7 bases; bases outside gene matches: 6. CDR3 size: 14 residues. The CDR3 DNA follows: TGTGCCAGTAGTATAGATCAGAGGGGGCAGGAGCAGTACTTC. This sequence encodes CASSIDQRGQEQYF.

The CDR3 protein is CASSAPGQGVMEKLFF. The CDR3 nucleotides read TGTGCCAGCAGCGCACCCGGACAGGGGGTTATGGAAAAACTGTTTTTT. The chain uses TRBV7-9 and TRBJ1-4; 10 bases are a match to TRBD1. J gave up 8 bases and V 5 bases, and 11 bases lay outside the gene matches. CDR1 and CDR2 (germline): SEHNR, FQNEAQ (reference sequence). The CDR3 has 16 residues.

The gene calls are TRBV10-3 and TRBJ1-4; 10 bases fit TRBD1. Germline V gene lookup returns CDR1 ENHRY and CDR2 SYGVKD. The CDR3 sequence is 18 residues long. Trimming at V came to 5 bases and at J to 1 base, leaving 10 bases not matched to a gene. CDR3 DNA sequence: TGTGCCATCAGTACCCGACAGGGGGCCTCGGGAACTAATGAAAAACTGTTTTTT. Translated, it gives CAISTRQGASGTNEKLFF.

This clone was observed a single time. The V call is TRBV10-3, the J call TRBJ2-2; 11 bases line up with TRBD1. With V trimmed by 6 bases and J by 5 bases, 8 bases remained unmatched. The germline V gene encodes CDR1 ENHRY and CDR2 SYGVKD. The CDR3 is 16 residues long. CDR3 coding DNA: TGTGCCATCAGCCCGGACAGGGGGCGACGGACCGGGGAGCTGTTTTTT. Amino acids: CAISPDRGRRTGELFF.

This chain uses TRBV5-6 with TRBJ2-3, with a possible D match to TRBD2 (5 bases). Germline assignment: CDR1 SGHDT and CDR2 YYEEEE. V lost 4 bases, J lost 2 bases, and 14 bases lay in between. This CDR3 is 15 amino acids long. This CDR3 reads CASSAPKRLTDTQYF. The CDR3 DNA sequence: TGTGCCAGCAGCGCCCCAAAGCGGCTCACAGATACGCAGTATTTT. Variable domain in full (rest from reference TRBV5-6 and TRBJ2-3): DAGVTQSPTHLIKTRGQQVTLRCSPKSGHDTVSWYQQALGQGPQFIFQYYEEEERQRGNFPDRFSGHQFPNYSSELNVNALLLGDSALYLCASSAPKRLTDTQYFGPGTRLTVL.

The chain joins TRBV5-5 to TRBJ2-7; D is uncertain. Germline assignment: CDR1 SGHKS and CDR2 YYEKEE (reference sequence). V was pared by 1 base and J by 10 bases, with 27 bases between. The CDR3 is 17 amino acids. CDR3 sequence reads: CASSLSADITFLREQYF. In DNA, the CDR3 is TGTGCCAGCAGCTTGTCAGCCGACATCACCTTCCTACGAGAACAGTACTTC.

This clone was seen many times. This chain connects TRBV5-5 to TRBJ2-7, with 7 bases matching TRBD2. V lost 0 bases and J lost 4; bases outside the gene matches: 7. The germline V gene encodes CDR1 SGHKS and CDR2 YYEKEE (reference sequence). The CDR3 loop spans 15 amino acids. Here the CDR3 DNA reads TGTGCCAGCAGCTTGGGCGGGAGTGACGGTTACGAGCAGTACTTC. Translated: CASSLGGSDGYEQYF.

V is TRBV4-2 and J is TRBJ1-2, with D possibly being TRBD1 (6 bases). The CDR3 spans 13 residues. Trimming took 2 bases from V and 3 from J, leaving 7 bases between them. Germline V gene data show CDR1 as LGHNA and CDR2 as YNFKEQ. The CDR3 sequence is CASSQSGDYGYTF. In nucleotides, the CDR3 is TGTGCCAGCAGCCAATCAGGGGACTATGGCTACACCTTC.

The gene calls are TRBV13 and TRBJ2-3, with TRBD2 identical over 10 bases. The CDR3 covers 15 residues. The junction had 3 bases not matched to a gene; V was cut back by 5 bases and J by 1 base. Germline V gene data show CDR1 as PRHDT and CDR2 as FYEKMQ (reference sequence). The CDR3 region has the DNA TGTGCCAGCAGCCCTCTAGCGGGGGGCACAGATACGCAGTATTTT. Its protein is CASSPLAGGTDTQYF.

The V gene is TRBV15, the J gene TRBJ1-1; D ambiguous. V gave up 1 base and J gave up 7 bases, with 7 bases separating them. The CDR3 length is 12 residues. Per the germline V gene, CDR1 is LNHNV and CDR2 is YYDKDF (reference sequence). The CDR3 loop is CATSRGLSEAFF. The CDR3 DNA reads as TGTGCCACCAGCAGAGGGTTGAGTGAAGCTTTCTTT.

This clone was counted only a few times. V usage is TRBV9 and J usage is TRBJ1-2; D perhaps matches TRBD1 (5 bases). V lost 4 bases and J lost 1, with 14 bases in between. CDR1 is SGDLS, CDR2 YYNGEE, per germline. The CDR3 runs to 15 residues. The CDR3 spells CASSQQDFYNYGYTF. For the CDR3, the DNA is TGTGCCAGCAGCCAACAGGATTTTTATAACTATGGCTACACCTTC. Full variable domain (missing parts from reference TRBV9 and TRBJ1-2): DSGVTQTPKHLITATGQRVTLRCSPRSGDLSVYWYQQSLDQGLQFLIQYYNGEERAKGNILERFSAQQFPDLHSELNLSSLELGDSALYFCASSQQDFYNYGYTFGSGTRLTVV.

The CDR3 nucleotides read TGTGCCAGCAGCTTTTTACAGGTACTGAACACTGGTAACGCTTTCTTT. The encoded protein is CASSFLQVLNTGNAFF. The rearrangement joins TRBV9 to TRBJ1-1, with D possibly matching TRBD1 (5 bases). V lost 4 bases and J 11 bases, leaving 27 bases between the germline ends. The CDR3 loop spans 16 amino acids. Germline loops: CDR1 SGDLS, CDR2 YYNGEE.

This rearrangement joins TRBV5-1 to TRBJ2-3; D may be TRBD1 (5 bases). Germline V lookup: CDR1 SGHRS, CDR2 YFSETQ. CDR3 length: 14 amino acids. With 0 bases removed from V and 3 bases from J, the gap between germline ends came to 8 bases. The CDR3 loop reads CASSLVSGTDTQYF. CDR3 coding DNA: TGCGCCAGCAGCTTGGTATCAGGGACAGATACGCAGTATTTT.

This clone has a single count. The J gene is TRBJ2-5, the V gene TRBV7-3, with 8 bases that match TRBD2. Germline CDR1 reads SGHTA; CDR2 reads FQGTGA. This CDR3 is built from 15 residues. Trimming removed 5 bases from V and 4 bases from J; junction bases left unmatched: 9. The CDR3 here is CASSPSGGGLETQYF. DNA for the CDR3: TGTGCCAGCAGCCCCAGCGGGGGAGGGTTAGAGACCCAGTACTTC. Variable domain in full (rest from reference TRBV7-3 and TRBJ2-5): GAGVSQTPSNKVTEKGKYVELRCDPISGHTALYWYRQSLGQGPEFLIYFQGTGAADDSGLPNDRFFAVRPEGSVSTLKIQRTERGDSAVYLCASSPSGGGLETQYFGPGTRLLVL.

This clone was observed a few times. The J gene is TRBJ1-2, the V gene TRBV5-1; 7 bases match TRBD1. The CDR3 has 13 amino acids. With 5 bases clipped from V and 4 bases from J, the junction kept 5 bases outside the gene matches. The germline V gene has CDR1 SGHRS and CDR2 YFSETQ. The CDR3 protein is CASSRDRVYGYTF. In DNA, the CDR3 is TGCGCCAGCAGTCGTGACAGGGTCTATGGCTACACCTTC.

The chain links TRBV12-3 or TRBV12-4 to TRBJ2-7, with 7 bases that match TRBD1. CDR3 length: 13 residues. J was trimmed by 4 bases and V by 3 bases; bases with no gene match: 3. The CDR3 loop reads CASSFDRDYEQYF. The CDR3, as DNA: TGTGCCAGCAGTTTTGACAGGGATTACGAGCAGTACTTC.

This clone occurred a few times. The J gene is TRBJ1-2, the V gene TRBV14; D not resolved. The CDR3 runs to 15 residues. V lost 1 base, J lost 3 bases, and 12 bases lay in between. Germline CDR1 and CDR2: SGHDN and FVKESK. The CDR3 loop is CASSQGRGRDYGYTF. The CDR3 coding sequence is TGTGCCAGCAGCCAAGGGAGAGGGAGGGACTATGGCTACACCTTC.

The genes are TRBV7-8 and TRBJ2-5; 9 nucleotides line up with TRBD1. This CDR3 spans 14 amino acids. V shed 5 bases, J shed 3 bases, and the junction held 4 bases outside the gene matches. The germline CDR1 and CDR2 sequences are SGHVS and FQNEAQ. CDR3 in DNA: TGTGCCAGCAGCCGAGGACAGGGGAAAGAGACCCAGTACTTC. Translation: CASSRGQGKETQYF. Supplemented by reference TRBV7-8 and TRBJ2-5, the full variable domain reads GAGVSQSPRYKVAKRGQDVALRCDPISGHVSLFWYQQALGQGPEFLTYFQNEAQLDKSGLPSDRFFAERPEGSVSTLKIQRTQQEDSAVYLCASSRGQGKETQYFGPGTRLLVL.

The gene calls are TRBV11-2 and TRBJ2-7, with D possibly TRBD1 on 6 matching bases. V lost 6 bases to trimming and J lost 4 bases, with 13 bases between them. The CDR3 spans 13 residues. Germline lookup yields CDR1 SGHAT and CDR2 FQNNGV. The CDR3, as DNA: TGTGCCAGCAGTTCAACAGGGATTTACGAGCAGTACTTC. Translating gives CASSSTGIYEQYF.

V and J are TRBV29-1 and TRBJ2-1, with 8 positions matching TRBD1. Germline V CDR1 and CDR2: SQVTM, ANQGSEA. The junction had 7 bases not matched to a gene; V was cut back by 7 bases and J by 8 bases. This CDR3 is 12 amino acids long. The CDR3 DNA reads as TGCAGCGCCACGGGACAGGCTTATGAGCAGTTCTTC. This encodes CSATGQAYEQFF.

To note about this clone: Other DNA sequences within the sample encode an identical CDR3. The chain recombines TRBV20-1 with TRBJ2-3; TRBD1 agrees at 7 bases. CDR1 is DFQATT, CDR2 SNEGSKA, per germline (reference sequence). V lost 6 bases and J lost 5; bases outside the gene matches: 2. This CDR3 comprises 11 residues. The CDR3 loop reads CSAHRGDTQYF. In DNA form, the CDR3 reads TGCAGTGCACACAGGGGAGATACGCAGTATTTT.

This CDR3 reads CASTQTPRHTDTQYF. The CDR3 coding sequence is TGTGCCAGCACCCAAACCCCCAGGCACACAGATACGCAGTATTTT. The chain combines TRBV9 with TRBJ2-3; D call uncertain. This CDR3 has 15 residues. The germline V and J ends were trimmed by 6 bases and 2 bases, with 16 bases remaining between them. CDR1 is SGDLS, CDR2 YYNGEE, per germline. The full variable domain, its missing parts supplied by reference TRBV9 and TRBJ2-3, is DSGVTQTPKHLITATGQRVTLRCSPRSGDLSVYWYQQSLDQGLQFLIQYYNGEERAKGNILERFSAQQFPDLHSELNLSSLELGDSALYFCASTQTPRHTDTQYFGPGTRLTVL.